This is a list of T cell receptor beta chains from one sample in a study of chemoradiotherapy in HPV16-positive cancers. The assay was immunoSEQ multiplex PCR, and TCRdb's table has in-frame clones only and misses some. Here the sample spans 9,500 to 15,000 clones, roughly 80% being singletons. This sample was gathered from a patient who underwent chemoradiotherapy. The receptor source for this set is a human donor with HPV-associated anogenital cancer. CDR3s leave out the opening cysteine and the closing phenylalanine or tryptophan.

v_call cdr3_aa
TRBV29-1 SASQGGTGELF
TRBV18 ASRGSTNYGYT
TRBV27 ASTSLASGSYEQY
TRBV4-3 ASSQGTAGGPSNEQF
TRBV5-4 ASSERLGPDTQY
TRBV28 ASSPSKGWGNTIY
TRBV18 ASSPGDEQY
TRBV10-2 ASWLIAGGSGELF
TRBV6-1 ASSSGTGGGYT
TRBV4-3 ASSQGQGNEKLF
TRBV28 ASSPYTGTGGDGYT
TRBV27 ASSGQGPQPQH
TRBV10-3 AISLTVSGANVLT
TRBV7-6 ASSLEGRGYEQY
TRBV5-6 ASSLVARDGYT
TRBV28 ASSWKLAGGVKNIQY
TRBV5-6 ASRGGLGGTDTQY
TRBV28 ASGWGHRGNQPQH
TRBV15 ATSPGGDQYQPQH
TRBV4-1 ASSQGILSSYEQY
TRBV6-6 ASSAPTVRHTEAF
TRBV6-1 ASSEAPQRGYT
TRBV7-2 ASSLAGGWGSNEQF
TRBV27 ASTLSRSSYNEQF
TRBV6-1 ASSGLASGGQETQY
TRBV7-6 ASSFDPPGGTGELF
TRBV25-1 ASSQGLGGPYNEQF
TRBV9 ASSVDGGFYGYT
TRBV30 AWDLAGGGLQETQY
TRBV21-1 ASSKVGPGNTDTQY
TRBV29-1 SARDFYEQY
TRBV28 ASSLTTGQAYEQY
TRBV5-1 ASSHGDRGSGNEQF
TRBV5-1 ASSMGQGAIEKLF
TRBV28 ASSFRLAGGVYEQY
TRBV4-1 ASSPRAAQVSEAF
TRBV6-1 ASRGLRYNEQF
TRBV19 ASSGGGGQPQH
TRBV7-2 ASSLETGVDTEAF
TRBV18 ASSPSNGGLSSDTQY
TRBV10-1 ASSESPSGSPSYEQY
TRBV10-3 AISGTGSANGYT